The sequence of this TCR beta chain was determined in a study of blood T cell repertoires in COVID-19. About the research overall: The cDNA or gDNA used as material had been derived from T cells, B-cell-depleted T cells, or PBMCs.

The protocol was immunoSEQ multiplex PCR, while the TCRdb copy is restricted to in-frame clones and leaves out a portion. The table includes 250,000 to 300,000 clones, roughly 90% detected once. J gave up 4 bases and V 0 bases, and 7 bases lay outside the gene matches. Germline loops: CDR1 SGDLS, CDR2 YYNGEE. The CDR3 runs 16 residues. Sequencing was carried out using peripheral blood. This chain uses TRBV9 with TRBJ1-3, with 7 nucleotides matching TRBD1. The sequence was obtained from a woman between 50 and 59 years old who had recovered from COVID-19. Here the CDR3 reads CASSVAGGSAGNTIYF. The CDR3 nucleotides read TGTGCCAGCAGCGTAGCAGGGGGGTCAGCAGGAAACACCATATATTTT.